Listed below are T cell receptor beta chains from one sample, sequenced in a study of memory CD4+ T cells and cytomegalovirus serostatus. Here immunoSEQ multiplex PCR was the method, and the copy in TCRdb shows in-frame clones only, minus some. The sample gives about 82,000 clones, 75% to 90% of which show up once; around 0.73% is in the top ten. Sequenced: memory CD4+ T cells from blood. The receptors originated from an adult in good health and CMV-seronegative. Both conserved end residues are part of each CDR3. A D gene is named only where the DNA matches it firmly. Rows give clone size only sometimes, using once, few, many, or a class for an expanded clone.

- | TRBJ2-7 | TRBV27 | - | TGTGCCAGCAGTCCCATAGTCACTATTCTTAACTACGAGCAGTACTTC | CASSPIVTILNYEQYF
- | TRBJ1-5 | TRBV5-3 | - | TGTGCCAGAAGCTTGAGTGCAAAGGGGCGTAGGATAGGTCAGCCCCAGCATTTT | CARSLSAKGRRIGQPQHF
- | TRBJ1-1 | TRBV7-8 | - | TGTGCCAGCAGCTTATCACAGGGGAACACTGAAGCTTTCTTT | CASSLSQGNTEAFF
- | TRBJ2-7 | TRBV14 | TRBD1 | TGTGCCAGCAGCCAGATCGACCGGGACAGCTACGAGCAGTACTTC | CASSQIDRDSYEQYF
- | TRBJ2-7 | TRBV15 | TRBD2 | TGTGCCACCAGCAGGGGATGGGGTGAGCGGGGGGGCAACGAGCAGTACTTC | CATSRGWGERGGNEQYF
once | TRBJ2-7 | TRBV6-5 | TRBD1 | TGTGCCAGCAGCGCGGGACAGGGCGCCTACGAGCAGTACTTC | CASSAGQGAYEQYF
- | TRBJ1-2 | TRBV28 | - | TGTGCCAGCGATTTTAACGGCTACACCTTC | CASDFNGYTF
- | TRBJ2-2 | TRBV9 | - | TGTGCCAGCAGCCCCCGGGGGCTAGCGAGCACCGGGGAGCTGTTTTTT | CASSPRGLASTGELFF
- | TRBJ2-2 | TRBV7-2 | - | TGTGCCAGCAGCTTAGCGTCGTCCTACACCGGGGAGCTGTTTTTT | CASSLASSYTGELFF
- | TRBJ1-1 | TRBV5-6 | TRBD1 | TGTGCCAGCAGCCCGCCGACAGGGGGCGGTACTGAAGCTTTCTTT | CASSPPTGGGTEAFF
- | TRBJ1-2 | TRBV29-1 | - | TGCAGCGTTGAAGATCCCGGAGTGGGACCCCGCGGAGGGGACTATGGCTACACCTTC | CSVEDPGVGPRGGDYGYTF
- | TRBJ1-4 | TRBV28 | - | TGTGCCAGCAGTCCGCCCCGGGACGGACATGAAAAACTGTTTTTT | CASSPPRDGHEKLFF
- | TRBJ1-5 | TRBV6-1 | TRBD1 | TGTGCCAGCACCCCAGGACAGGGAAACAATCAGCCCCAGCATTTT | CASTPGQGNNQPQHF
- | TRBJ1-3 | TRBV19 | - | TGTGCCAGTAGTCTCCCCGGCACCATATATTTT | CASSLPGTIYF
- | TRBJ1-2 | TRBV5-1 | - | TGCGCCAGCAGCCAGGTTGCGGACTATGGCTACACCTTC | CASSQVADYGYTF
- | TRBJ1-4 | TRBV5-4 | - | TGTGCCAGCAGCTTGATGGGGGCAACTAATGAAAAACTGTTTTTT | CASSLMGATNEKLFF
- | TRBJ1-5 | TRBV18 | TRBD1 | TGTGCCAGCTCACCGGGACAGGGGGCCGGTAATCAGCCCCAGCATTTT | CASSPGQGAGNQPQHF
- | TRBJ1-1 | TRBV7-2 | - | TGTGCCAGCAGCTTAGGGTGGCTGAACACTGAAGCTTTCTTT | CASSLGWLNTEAFF
- | TRBJ1-1 | TRBV29-1 | - | TGCAGCGTTGCGGTGGTAATGGACGCTGAAGCTTTCTTT | CSVAVVMDAEAFF
- | TRBJ2-3 | TRBV18 | TRBD1 | TGTGCCAGCTCACCCGGGACAGGGGTGGCAGATACGCAGTATTTT | CASSPGTGVADTQYF
few | TRBJ2-6 | TRBV28 | - | TGTGCCAGCATCCCGGGAGGGGCCAACGTCCTGACTTTC | CASIPGGANVLTF
- | TRBJ1-6 | TRBV6-6 | - | TGTGCCAGCAGTTACTCGACAGCTTATAATTCACCCCTCCACTTT | CASSYSTAYNSPLHF
- | TRBJ1-2 | TRBV4-3 | - | TGCGCCAGCAGCCAAGAAGCTGGACTCGGCGGCTACACCTTC | CASSQEAGLGGYTF
- | TRBJ2-7 | TRBV7-2 | - | TGTGCCAGCAGCTTAGAGGCGACAGTGAGCTACGAGCAGTACTTC | CASSLEATVSYEQYF
- | TRBJ1-5 | TRBV7-2 | - | TGTGCCAGCAGCCAGCAGGGTTTTGTCAATCAGCCCCAGCATTTT | CASSQQGFVNQPQHF
- | TRBJ1-2 | TRBV9 | - | TGTGCCAGCAGCGTTGACAGGAGAAGAGGCTACACCTTC | CASSVDRRRGYTF
- | TRBJ1-1 | TRBV6-5 | - | TGTGCCGGGGGGAGAGACACTGAAGCTTTCTTT | CAGGRDTEAFF
- | TRBJ1-2 | TRBV19 | TRBD1 | TGTGCCAGTAGTATATCCGGGACAGGTGTCTATGGCTACACCTTC | CASSISGTGVYGYTF
- | TRBJ1-5 | TRBV4-2 | TRBD1 | TGTGCCAGCAGCAAACAAGGGGGAACAGGGGATCAGCCCCAGCATTTT | CASSKQGGTGDQPQHF
- | TRBJ2-7 | TRBV10-2 | - | TGCGCCAGCAGTGAGTCGGCTGGGCGGAGTATCTACGAGCAGTACTTC | CASSESAGRSIYEQYF
- | TRBJ2-5 | TRBV18 | - | TGTGCCAGCTCACCACAGGAGAAGGGGCCCGCCCAAGAGACCCAGTACTTC | CASSPQEKGPAQETQYF
- | TRBJ1-1 | TRBV18 | - | TGTGCCAGCTCACCCCGGGGGAACACTGAAGCTTTCTTT | CASSPRGNTEAFF
- | TRBJ1-2 | TRBV6-5 | - | TGTGCCAGCAGTCCCGGACAGTTCTTCTATGGCTACACCTTC | CASSPGQFFYGYTF
- | TRBJ2-2 | TRBV9 | TRBD2 | TGTGCCAGCACGGGGGGTACGAACACCGGGGAGCTGTTTTTT | CASTGGTNTGELFF
- | TRBJ2-7 | TRBV7-8 | - | TGTGCCAGCAGCCTGGGGAACAGCCTCAGCTACGAGCAGTACTTC | CASSLGNSLSYEQYF
- | TRBJ1-5 | TRBV4-2 | - | TGTGCCAGCAGCCAAGAAAGAGGGGGGAGCCAGCCCCAGCATTTT | CASSQERGGSQPQHF
- | TRBJ2-1 | TRBV7-2 | TRBD2 | TGTGCCAGCAGCTTAGCACGGGTAGCGGGGGGGCAAGAGCAGTTCTTC | CASSLARVAGGQEQFF
- | TRBJ1-4 | TRBV6-5 | - | TGTGCCAGCAGCAAACAGGGTCTGGAAAAACTGTTTTTT | CASSKQGLEKLFF
- | TRBJ1-1 | TRBV19 | TRBD1 | TGTGCCAGTAGTTTTGGGACAGAGCACACTGAAGCTTTCTTT | CASSFGTEHTEAFF
- | TRBJ1-4 | TRBV11-2 | TRBD1 | TGTGCCAGCAGCACAGACAGGGGGCGCACGGAAAAACTGTTTTTT | CASSTDRGRTEKLFF
- | TRBJ2-5 | TRBV5-1 | - | TGCGCCAGCAGCTTGGAGACAGGAGAGACCCAGTACTTC | CASSLETGETQYF
few | TRBJ1-1 | TRBV7-3 | - | TGTGCCAGCAGCAGCGACAGGCGGAACACTGAAGCTTTCTTT | CASSSDRRNTEAFF
- | TRBJ1-2 | TRBV4-1 | - | TGCGCCAGCAGCAAAACAGGGAATGGGGGCTACACCTTC | CASSKTGNGGYTF
- | TRBJ2-5 | TRBV5-4 | TRBD1 | TGTGCCAGCAGCTCCGCGGGACAGGGTATTGAGACCCAGTACTTC | CASSSAGQGIETQYF
- | TRBJ2-5 | TRBV5-1 | - | TGCGCCAGCAGCTATTATTCCCCCCAAGAGACCCAGTACTTC | CASSYYSPQETQYF
- | TRBJ1-2 | TRBV6-5 | - | TGTGCCACCTTGCCCCCTGCTAACTATGGCTACACCTTC | CATLPPANYGYTF
- | TRBJ1-1 | TRBV6-1 | - | TGTGCCAGCAGTCCTCGGAGTTTGGGCACTGAAGCTTTCTTT | CASSPRSLGTEAFF
once | TRBJ1-2 | TRBV5-1 | TRBD1 | TGCGCCAGCAGCTTGCAGGGGGCAGATGGCTACACCTTC | CASSLQGADGYTF
- | TRBJ2-7 | TRBV6-1 | TRBD1 | TGTGCCAGCACCCTCGGGACAGCCCTTTACGAGCAGTACTTC | CASTLGTALYEQYF
- | TRBJ1-6 | TRBV5-6 | - | TGTGCCAGCAGCTCCCTTGACAGGCCGAATTCACCCCTCCACTTT | CASSSLDRPNSPLHF
- | TRBJ1-1 | TRBV29-1 | - | TGCAGCGTTGTTGGTTTGTTTGGGGGATCTGAAGCTTTCTTT | CSVVGLFGGSEAFF
- | TRBJ1-4 | TRBV5-1 | - | TGCGCCAGCAGCACGGCCACAGGGCGTAATGAAAAACTGTTTTTT | CASSTATGRNEKLFF
- | TRBJ2-3 | TRBV27 | TRBD1 | TGTGCCAGCAGCTACCTACAGGGGAACACAGATACGCAGTATTTT | CASSYLQGNTDTQYF
- | TRBJ2-1 | TRBV2 | - | TGTGCCATCGGACGGGGCTATGAGCAGTTCTTC | CAIGRGYEQFF
once | TRBJ1-2 | TRBV18 | - | TGTGCCAGCTCACCTCGTAAAGGGGGAGATAGCTACACCTTC | CASSPRKGGDSYTF
- | TRBJ2-5 | TRBV10-1 | - | TGCGCCAGCAGTGGTCGAAACCAAGAGACCCAGTACTTC | CASSGRNQETQYF
- | TRBJ2-5 | TRBV6-6 | - | TGTGCCAGCAGTTACGGGTCAGGCCAAGAGACCCAGTACTTC | CASSYGSGQETQYF
few | TRBJ1-1 | TRBV7-9 | - | TGTGCCAGCGGAGGGGGAACTGAAGCTTTCTTT | CASGGGTEAFF
- | TRBJ2-3 | TRBV12-5 | - | TGTGCTAGTGGTGTCACAGATACGCAGTATTTT | CASGVTDTQYF